This entry is about one TCR beta chain. What it recognizes is unknown. A multiplex PCR was run with 60 Vbeta primers and 13 Jbeta primers. Repertoires were generated with immunoSEQ multiplex PCR, while TCRdb's copy carries only in-frame clones and drops some. The sample has about 85,000 clones, less than 80% seen once; the top ten hold roughly 2.2%. These data are taken from a study of cytomegalovirus exposure and HLA in healthy donors. Study outcomes and limitations: A missense DCLRE1C variant was associated with V- and J-gene trimming of TCR beta chains in a later analysis, and an independent cohort replicated the association. Indistinguishability led to the exclusion of some V segments, TRBV6-2 and TRBV6-3 included.

V shed 4 bases and J shed 12 bases, with 18 bases lying between them. The CDR3 is 14 residues long. Germline CDR1 reads SNHLY; CDR2 reads FYNNEI. The sequence was obtained from a man in his thirties or forties in good health and CMV-seronegative. Sequencing was carried out using PBMCs. The chain carries TRBV2 and TRBJ1-4, with D possibly TRBD1 on 6 matching bases. CDR3 residues: CASSGQGPLEELFF. The CDR3 nucleotides read TGTGCCAGCAGTGGTCAGGGGCCCCTCGAAGAACTGTTTTTT.